The subject of this entry is one T cell receptor (beta chain). V lost 0 bases and J 5 bases, leaving 19 bases between the germline ends. This CDR3 spans 17 amino acids. Per the germline V gene, CDR1 is KGHSH and CDR2 is LQKENI. The data were obtained in a study of control samples from healthy donors and cancer patients. Some clones are missing from TCRdb's copy, which holds only in-frame ones; the method was immunoSEQ multiplex PCR. The sample consists of 85,000 to 100,000 clones, approximately 95% of them appearing once. This sequence was found in a man between 18 and 29 years old in good health. This chain links TRBV18 with TRBJ1-1, with a possible D match to TRBD1 (6 bases). The sequencing sample was made of blood. In DNA, the CDR3 is TGTGCCAGCTCACCACCGAGCGTGACAGGAGGCGGGACTGAAGCTTTCTTT. Its translation is CASSPPSVTGGGTEAFF.